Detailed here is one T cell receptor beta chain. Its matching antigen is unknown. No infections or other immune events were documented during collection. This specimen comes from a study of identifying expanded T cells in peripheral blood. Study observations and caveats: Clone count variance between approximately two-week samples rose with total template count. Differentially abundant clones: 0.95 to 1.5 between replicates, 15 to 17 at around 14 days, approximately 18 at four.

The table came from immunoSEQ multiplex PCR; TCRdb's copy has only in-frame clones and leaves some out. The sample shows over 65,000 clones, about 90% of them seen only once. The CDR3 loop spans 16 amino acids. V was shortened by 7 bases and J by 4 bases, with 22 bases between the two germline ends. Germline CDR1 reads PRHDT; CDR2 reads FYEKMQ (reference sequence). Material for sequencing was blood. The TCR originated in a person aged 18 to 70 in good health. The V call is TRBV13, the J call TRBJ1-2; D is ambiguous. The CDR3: CASTRRQPMLFYGYTF. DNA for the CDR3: TGTGCCAGCACAAGGAGGCAGCCCATGTTGTTCTATGGCTACACCTTC.